The 13 T cell receptor beta chains presented below share a single source sample, sequenced in a study of blood T cell repertoires in COVID-19. Sequencing was performed with immunoSEQ multiplex PCR; in TCRdb, only in-frame clones are kept and a portion is missing. Of about 260,000 clones listed, 70% to 90% were seen once; the top ten hold 2% to 2.5%. Sequenced: peripheral blood. The receptors were gathered from a woman aged 50 to 65 with acute or convalescent COVID-19.

The chain employs TRBV20-1 and TRBJ2-1, with 7 nucleotides matching TRBD2. The germline CDR1 and CDR2 sequences are DFQATT and SNEGSKA (reference sequence). The CDR3 contains 14 residues. V was clipped by 3 bases and J by 8 bases; unmatched bases: 10. CDR3 loop: CSASVQGGADEQFF. In DNA, the CDR3 is TGCAGTGCTAGTGTTCAGGGAGGGGCGGATGAGCAGTTCTTC.

The J gene is TRBJ2-3, the V gene TRBV3-1 (or the pseudogene TRBV3-2); 14 bases match TRBD2. The CDR3 totals 16 residues. Trimming removed 3 bases from V and 3 bases from J; junction bases left unmatched: 2. Per germline, CDR1 LGHDT and CDR2 YNNKEL (reference sequence). CDR3 DNA sequence: TGTGCCAGCAGCCAGGGGACTAGCGGGAGTACAGATACGCAGTATTTT. Its translation: CASSQGTSGSTDTQYF.

The gene calls are TRBV28 and TRBJ1-4, with TRBD1 matching over 8 bases. Losses at the gene ends were 6 bases for V and 6 bases for J; bases not matched to a gene: 6. The CDR3 runs to 14 residues. CDR1 is MDHEN and CDR2 is SYDVKM in the germline V gene. CDR3 nucleotide sequence: TGTGCCAGCAGATCAGGGGGCGCCTATGAAAAACTGTTTTTT. The encoded protein is CASRSGGAYEKLFF.

The chain is built from TRBV4-2 and TRBJ2-1, with 8 positions matching TRBD2. Germline assignment: CDR1 LGHNA and CDR2 YNFKEQ. CDR3 length: 16 amino acids. V shed 4 bases and J 5 bases; nucleotides not matched to a gene: 10. CDR3 region: CASSRPGVAGNNEQFF. DNA for the CDR3: TGTGCCAGCAGCCGCCCCGGGGTAGCGGGGAACAATGAGCAGTTCTTC.

The chain carries TRBV5-4 and TRBJ2-2; 7 nucleotides line up with TRBD1. CDR1 is SGHNT, CDR2 YYREEE, per germline (reference sequence). With V trimmed by 1 base and J by 2 bases, 5 bases remained unmatched. This CDR3 is 16 amino acids long. The CDR3 DNA reads as TGTGCCAGCAGCTTGTTGGGGACAGCCAACACCGGGGAGCTGTTTTTT. The encoded protein is CASSLLGTANTGELFF.

The CDR3 DNA reads as TGTGCCAGCAGTCTTAGGGAGTCACCCCTCCACTTT. Its translation is CASSLRESPLHF. J is TRBJ1-6 and V is TRBV28; D is unresolved. CDR3 size: 12 residues. Germline CDR1 is MDHEN and CDR2 is SYDVKM. The germline V and J ends were trimmed by 5 bases and 10 bases, with 9 bases remaining between them. Supplemented by reference TRBV28 and TRBJ1-6, the full variable domain reads DVKVTQSSRYLVKRTGEKVFLECVQDMDHENMFWYRQDPGLGLRLIYFSYDVKMKEKGDIPEGYSVSREKKERFSLILESASTNQTSMYLCASSLRESPLHFGNGTRLTVT.

The sample holds one count of this clone. This sequence joins TRBV13 and TRBJ2-1, with 7 bases aligning to TRBD2. J lost 6 bases, V lost 5 bases, and 10 bases had no gene match. Germline V lookup: CDR1 PRHDT, CDR2 FYEKMQ (reference sequence). The CDR3 consists of 15 residues. CDR3 amino acids: CASSHPRSGGNEQFF. CDR3 coding DNA: TGTGCCAGCAGCCACCCCCGATCGGGGGGCAATGAGCAGTTCTTC.

The chain employs TRBV4-2 and TRBJ2-1; D might be TRBD2 (6 bases). Deletions cut 3 bases from V and 0 bases from J, with 9 bases between. The CDR3 loop spans 15 amino acids. Germline assignment: CDR1 LGHNA and CDR2 YNFKEQ. The CDR3 loop reads CASSHSGNSYNEQFF. The DNA for the CDR3 is TGTGCCAGCAGCCATAGCGGTAACTCCTACAATGAGCAGTTCTTC.

The chain combines TRBV7-3 with TRBJ2-3, with 16 bases matching TRBD2. The trim removed 5 bases at V and 4 bases at J, leaving 3 bases unmatched. Germline CDR1 and CDR2: SGHTA and FQGTGA. There are 16 residues in the CDR3. The CDR3 protein is CASSTGTSGRADTQYF. CDR3 DNA: TGTGCCAGCAGCACCGGGACTAGCGGGAGGGCAGATACGCAGTATTTT.

The chain couples TRBV14 to TRBJ2-3; 8 bases align to TRBD2. V lost 0 bases, J lost 7 bases, and 9 bases stayed unmatched. The CDR3 spans 16 residues. Germline values: CDR1 SGHDN, CDR2 FVKESK. The CDR3 is CASSQELAGGLNTQYF. The CDR3 nucleotides are TGTGCCAGCAGCCAAGAATTGGCGGGGGGCTTGAATACGCAGTATTTT.

The chain recombines TRBV5-4 with TRBJ1-3; 8 bases line up with TRBD1. Per the germline V gene, CDR1 is SGHNT and CDR2 is YYREEE (reference sequence). This CDR3 is built from 16 residues. The junction had 4 bases not matched to a gene; V was cut back by 2 bases and J by 0 bases. The CDR3 nucleotides are TGTGCCAGCAGCTTCGGGACAGGCGGCTCTGGAAACACCATATATTTT. Its translation is CASSFGTGGSGNTIYF.

The chain is built from TRBV11-3 and TRBJ1-3; the D gene is possibly TRBD1 (5 bases). CDR3 size: 20 residues. The germline gives CDR1 SGHNT, CDR2 YENEEA. Trimming removed 0 bases from V and 0 bases from J, with 21 bases in between. The CDR3 DNA reads TGTGCCAGCAGCTTAGATGGGGTCAGGGAAATCAGACACTCTGGAAACACCATATATTTT. Translating gives CASSLDGVREIRHSGNTIYF.

CDR3 protein: CASSSTPGTSINEQFF. Here the CDR3 DNA reads TGTGCCAGCAGCTCCACCCCGGGGACTAGTATCAATGAGCAGTTCTTC. The chain recombines TRBV11-3 with TRBJ2-1, with 8 bases aligning to TRBD2. The CDR3 sequence is 16 residues long. Trimming took 4 bases from V and 6 from J; bases not matched to a gene: 11. CDR1 is SGHNT and CDR2 is YENEEA in the germline V gene.